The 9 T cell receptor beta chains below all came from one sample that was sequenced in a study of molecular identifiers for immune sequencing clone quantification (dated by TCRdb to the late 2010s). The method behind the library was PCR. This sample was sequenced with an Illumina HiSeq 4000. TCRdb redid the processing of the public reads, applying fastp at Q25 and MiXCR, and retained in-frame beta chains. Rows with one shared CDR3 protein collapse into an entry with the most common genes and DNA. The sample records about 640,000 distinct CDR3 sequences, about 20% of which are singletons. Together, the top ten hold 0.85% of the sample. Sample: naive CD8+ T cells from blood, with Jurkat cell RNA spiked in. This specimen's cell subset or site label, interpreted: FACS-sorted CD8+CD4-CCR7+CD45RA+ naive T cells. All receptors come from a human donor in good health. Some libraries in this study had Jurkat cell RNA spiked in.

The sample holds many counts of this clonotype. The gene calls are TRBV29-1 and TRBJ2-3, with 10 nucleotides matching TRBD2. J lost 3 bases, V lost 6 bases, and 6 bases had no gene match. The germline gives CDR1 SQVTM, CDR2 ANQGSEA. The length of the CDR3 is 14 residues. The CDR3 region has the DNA TGCAGCGTCCCCACTAGCGGGGAAACAGATACGCAGTATTTT. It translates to CSVPTSGETDTQYF.

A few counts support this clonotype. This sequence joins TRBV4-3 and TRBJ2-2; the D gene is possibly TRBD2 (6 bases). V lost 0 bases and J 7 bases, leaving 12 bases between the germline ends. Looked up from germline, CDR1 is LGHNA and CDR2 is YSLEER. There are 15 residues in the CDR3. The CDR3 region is CASSQDPLAGGELFF. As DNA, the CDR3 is TGCGCCAGCAGCCAAGATCCACTAGCCGGCGGGGAGCTGTTTTTT.

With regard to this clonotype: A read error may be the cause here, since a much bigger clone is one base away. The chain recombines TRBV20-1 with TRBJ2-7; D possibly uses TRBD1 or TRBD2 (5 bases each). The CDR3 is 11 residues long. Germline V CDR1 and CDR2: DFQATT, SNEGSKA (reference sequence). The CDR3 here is CSAKDGDERYF. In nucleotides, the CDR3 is TGCAGTGCTAAGGACGGGGACGAGCGGTACTTC.

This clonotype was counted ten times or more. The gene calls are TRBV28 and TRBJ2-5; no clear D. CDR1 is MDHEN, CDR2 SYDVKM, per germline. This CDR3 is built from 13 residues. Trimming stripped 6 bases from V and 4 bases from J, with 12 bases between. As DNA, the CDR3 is TGTGCCAGCAGCCAATTGCGACGAGAGACCCAGTACTTC. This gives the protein CASSQLRRETQYF. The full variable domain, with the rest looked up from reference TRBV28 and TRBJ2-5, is DVKVTQSSRYLVKRTGEKVFLECVQDMDHENMFWYRQDPGLGLRLIYFSYDVKMKEKGDIPEGYSVSREKKERFSLILESASTNQTSMYLCASSQLRRETQYFGPGTRLLVL.

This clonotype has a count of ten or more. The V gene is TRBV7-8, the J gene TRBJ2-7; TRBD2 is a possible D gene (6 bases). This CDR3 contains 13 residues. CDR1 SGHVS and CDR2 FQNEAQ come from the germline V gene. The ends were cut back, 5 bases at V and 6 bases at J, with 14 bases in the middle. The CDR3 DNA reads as TGTGCCAGCAGCCAGGGACCAGCGGGCGAGCAGTACTTC. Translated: CASSQGPAGEQYF. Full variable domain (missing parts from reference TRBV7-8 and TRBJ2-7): GAGVSQSPRYKVAKRGQDVALRCDPISGHVSLFWYQQALGQGPEFLTYFQNEAQLDKSGLPSDRFFAERPEGSVSTLKIQRTQQEDSAVYLCASSQGPAGEQYFGPGTRLTVT.

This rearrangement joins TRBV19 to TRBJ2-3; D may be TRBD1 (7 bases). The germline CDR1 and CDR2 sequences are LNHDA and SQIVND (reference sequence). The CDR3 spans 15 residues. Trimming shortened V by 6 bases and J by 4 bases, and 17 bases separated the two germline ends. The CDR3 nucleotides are TGTGCCAGTAGCCCCGTGGAGGGGGCAGCAGATACGCAGTATTTT. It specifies CASSPVEGAADTQYF.

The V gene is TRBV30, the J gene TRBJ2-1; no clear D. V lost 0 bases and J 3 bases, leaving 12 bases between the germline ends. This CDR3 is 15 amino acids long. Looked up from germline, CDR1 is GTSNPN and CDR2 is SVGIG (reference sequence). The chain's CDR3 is CAWSVYAALYNEQFF. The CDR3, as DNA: TGTGCCTGGAGTGTATACGCGGCTCTCTACAATGAGCAGTTCTTC.

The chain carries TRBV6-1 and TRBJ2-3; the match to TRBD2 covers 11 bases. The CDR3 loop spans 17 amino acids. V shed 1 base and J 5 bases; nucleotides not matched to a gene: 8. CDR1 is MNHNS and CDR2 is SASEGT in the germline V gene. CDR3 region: CASSEVAGGLIGDTQYF. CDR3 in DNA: TGTGCCAGCAGTGAAGTAGCGGGGGGGCTCATTGGAGATACGCAGTATTTT.

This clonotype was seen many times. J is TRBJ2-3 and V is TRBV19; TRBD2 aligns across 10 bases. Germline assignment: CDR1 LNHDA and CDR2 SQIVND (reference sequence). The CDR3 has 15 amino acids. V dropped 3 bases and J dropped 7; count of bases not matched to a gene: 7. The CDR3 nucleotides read TGTGCCAGTAGTATCACCCTAGCGGGGGCCAATACGCAGTATTTT. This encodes CASSITLAGANTQYF.